The present entry profiles one T cell receptor (beta chain) with its context. Germline assignment: CDR1 SQVTM and CDR2 ANQGSEA. The V end lost 4 bases, the J end lost 2 bases, and 9 bases lay between the germline ends. The CDR3 has 12 residues. This specimen comes from a study of shared clonotypes between healthy human individuals. The naive CD8 subset, CD45RO-negative cells positively selected for CCR7, excluded terminally differentiated effector memory CD45RA+ cells. The assay was immunoSEQ multiplex PCR, and TCRdb's table has in-frame clones only and misses some. The table lists about 2,200,000 clones, 93% of them singletons.

The specimen sequenced was naive CD8+ T cells from PBMCs. J is TRBJ2-7 and V is TRBV29-1; D ambiguous. This sequence was found in a man aged 18 to 30 in good health. Some clones in this sample may be carry-over from other donors' samples. CDR3 amino acids: CSVVVGTYEQYF. The CDR3 DNA follows: TGCAGCGTTGTGGTCGGTACCTACGAGCAGTACTTC.